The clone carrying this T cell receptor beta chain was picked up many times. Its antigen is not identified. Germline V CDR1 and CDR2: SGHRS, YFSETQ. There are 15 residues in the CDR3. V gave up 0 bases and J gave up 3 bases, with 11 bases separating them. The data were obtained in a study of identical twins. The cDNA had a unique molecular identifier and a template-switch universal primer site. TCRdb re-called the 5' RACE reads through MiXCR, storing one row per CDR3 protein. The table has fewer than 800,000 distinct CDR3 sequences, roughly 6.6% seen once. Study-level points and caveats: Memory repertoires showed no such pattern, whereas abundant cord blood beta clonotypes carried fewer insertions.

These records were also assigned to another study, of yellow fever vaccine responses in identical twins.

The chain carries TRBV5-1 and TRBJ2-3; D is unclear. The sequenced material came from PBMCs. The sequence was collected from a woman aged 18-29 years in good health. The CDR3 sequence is CASSLVRAGTDTQYF. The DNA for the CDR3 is TGCGCCAGCAGCTTGGTTCGGGCAGGTACAGATACGCAGTATTTT. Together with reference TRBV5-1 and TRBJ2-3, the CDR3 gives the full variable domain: KAGVTQTPRYLIKTRGQQVTLSCSPISGHRSVSWYQQTPGQGLQFLFEYFSETQRNKGNFPGRFSGRQFSNSRSEMNVSTLELGDSALYLCASSLVRAGTDTQYFGPGTRLTVL.